The 3 T cell receptor beta chains in this list originate from one sample, sequenced in a study of T-cell reconstitution after alpha-beta-depleted transplantation in children. Findings and limits, study-wide: At one year after transplant, newly produced T cells mostly accounted for T-cell counts and diversity.

These receptors lack a known antigen. Library preparation (for TCRbeta) was performed with unique molecular identifiers. One entry per CDR3 protein, called by TCRdb with MiXCR from the PCR reads. Of fewer than 350,000 distinct CDR3 sequences in the sample, roughly 7.8% were seen once. Specimen: peripheral blood, collected 360 days after TCRalphabeta/CD19-depleted stem cell transplant. These receptors originate from a female patient aged 2-10 years who had a stem cell transplant for Fanconi anemia, so the T cells may come from the graft donor.

Worth noting for this clonotype: A much more abundant neighbour one base away suggests this may be a read error. This chain links TRBV2 with TRBJ2-5; no definite D call. The V gene's germline CDR1 is SNHLY and CDR2 FYNNEI. This CDR3 spans 13 amino acids. The CDR3 spells CASSVRSQEPQYF. The CDR3 DNA reads as TGTGCCAGCAGTGTTCGTTCCCAAGAGCCCCAGTACTTC.

This clonotype was picked up many times. The V call is TRBV12-3 or TRBV12-4, the J call TRBJ2-1; a weak D match, TRBD2 (6 bases). The ends were cut back, 3 bases at V and 9 bases at J, with 15 bases in the middle. CDR3 length equals 14 residues. CDR3 loop: CASSFGGVGGEQFF. The DNA of the CDR3 is TGTGCCAGCAGTTTTGGCGGGGTGGGTGGTGAGCAGTTCTTC.

This clonotype was detected ten times or more. The chain uses TRBV27 and TRBJ2-5; D is undetermined. Deletions cut 3 bases from V and 7 bases from J, with 9 bases between. The CDR3 sequence is 12 residues long. Germline loops: CDR1 MNHEY, CDR2 SMNVEV (reference sequence). This CDR3 reads CASSLGSGTQYF. CDR3 DNA sequence: TGTGCCAGCAGTTTGGGAAGTGGGACCCAGTACTTC.